One sample yielded the 14 T cell receptor beta chains listed below, sequenced in a study of regulatory T cells in long-lasting Graves disease. Time point reported: persistent/refractory GD, antithyroid drugs over 5 years with positive TRAb. Extracted PBMC RNA gave rise to the TCR library. Library construction for TCR beta used iRepertoire HTBI primers and Arm-PCR of CDR3 regions. Using its own MiXCR run on the multiplex PCR reads, TCRdb lists one record per CDR3 protein. The data show under 450,000 distinct CDR3 sequences, with about 20% seen just once and 26% held by the top ten. The sample here was peripheral blood mononuclear cells (PBMCs), taken when the disease was refractory, from a patient treated with antithyroid drugs. The receptors stem from a female donor with Graves disease.

This clonotype has only a few counts. The rearrangement uses TRBV6-5 and TRBJ1-1; perhaps TRBD1 as D (5 bases). This CDR3 has 15 amino acids. Trimming took 0 bases from V and 5 from J, leaving 13 bases between them. Germline values: CDR1 MNHEY, CDR2 SVGAGI. In DNA, the CDR3 is TGTGCCAGCAGTTACTCAGTCAGGGTGGGGACTGAAGCTTTCTTT. As protein: CASSYSVRVGTEAFF.

This clonotype was recorded a few times. The CDR3 sequence is CATRAGTANTGELFF. In DNA form, the CDR3 reads TGTGCCACCCGGGCGGGGACAGCGAACACCGGGGAGCTGTTTTTT. This rearrangement joins TRBV12-3 or TRBV12-4 to TRBJ2-2, with D tentatively TRBD1 (7 bases). The germline V and J ends were trimmed by 10 bases and 0 bases, with 15 bases remaining between them. This CDR3 has 15 residues.

The table lists this clonotype with a count of one. This may be a read error: a much more frequent sequence differs by one nucleotide. The chain recombines TRBV28 with TRBJ1-5; D perhaps matches TRBD1 (5 bases). This CDR3 has 17 residues. Germline CDR1 and CDR2: MDHEN and SYDVKM. CDR3 sequence reads: CAGRDGSTPYSNQPQHF. The CDR3 nucleotides read TGTGCCGGCAGGGACGGTTCGACCCCTTATAGCAATCAGCCCCAGCATTTT.

This clonotype was counted at least ten times. The chain carries TRBV28 and TRBJ2-5; D gene unclear. Germline CDR1 MDHEN, CDR2 SYDVKM. The CDR3 is made up of 13 amino acids. The V gene lost 5 bases and the J gene lost 5 bases, with 12 bases spanning the gap. CDR3 coding DNA: TGTGCCAGCAGTCTCCTCCGTCTGGAGACCCAGTACTTC. Amino acids: CASSLLRLETQYF.

J is TRBJ2-7 and V is TRBV30; possibly TRBD2 for D (6 bases). The CDR3 extends over 14 amino acids. V was shortened by 3 bases and J by 3 bases, with 15 bases between the two germline ends. CDR1 and CDR2 from the germline V gene are GTSNPN and SVGIG (reference sequence). The CDR3 DNA reads TGTGCCTGGAGCAGTCAGGGAGGCCGCTACGAGCAGTACTTC. It is translated as CAWSSQGGRYEQYF.

Ten or more counts support this clonotype. V and J are TRBV5-1 and TRBJ1-2; no firm D call. This CDR3 has 15 amino acids. V was clipped by 4 bases and J by 0 bases, with 13 bases between them. Germline V CDR1 and CDR2: SGHRS, YFSETQ. CDR3 DNA: TGCGCCAGCAGCCCGGCGGACGTACCTAACTATGGCTACACCTTC. Protein sequence: CASSPADVPNYGYTF.

The CDR3 reads CAWSVFSAGNTEAFF. In DNA, the CDR3 is TGTGCCTGGAGTGTATTTTCCGCAGGGAACACTGAAGCTTTCTTT. The chain couples TRBV30 to TRBJ1-1, with no clear D. The CDR3 sequence is 15 residues long. Per germline, CDR1 GTSNPN and CDR2 SVGIG (reference sequence). V dropped 0 bases and J dropped 1 base, with 12 bases sitting between them.

This clonotype was seen a few times. One junction end does not reproduce the germline sequence, and a read error may be involved. The J gene is TRBJ2-7, the V gene TRBV5-5; 14 bases fit TRBD2. This CDR3 has 14 residues. In germline, CDR1 is SGHKS, CDR2 YYEKEE (reference sequence). The CDR3 reads CTSSAGLAGAEQYF. CDR3 in DNA: TGTACCAGCAGCGCGGGACTAGCGGGAGCGGAGCAGTACTTC.

This chain connects TRBV5-5 to TRBJ2-7, with no clear D. This CDR3 spans 14 amino acids. The germline V gene has CDR1 SGHKS and CDR2 YYEKEE (reference sequence). Trimming took off 2 bases at V and 3 bases at J, with 12 bases between the two ends. CDR3 sequence reads: CASSFPRGDYEQYF. CDR3 coding DNA: TGTGCCAGCAGCTTTCCCCGTGGGGACTACGAGCAGTACTTC.

This clonotype was observed a few times. CDR3 in DNA: TGTGCCAGCCGGAGCTCCTATAATTCACCCCTCCACTTT. As protein: CASRSSYNSPLHF. This sequence joins TRBV25-1 and TRBJ1-6; no clear D gene. Trimming took 8 bases from V and 0 from J, leaving 5 bases between them. The CDR3 runs 13 residues. From germline, CDR1 is MGHDK and CDR2 SYGVNS.

This clonotype was found a few times. The rearrangement links TRBV6-5 to TRBJ2-7; TRBD1 or TRBD2 may be the D gene (5 bases each). CDR1 is MNHEY, CDR2 SVGAGI, per germline. The CDR3 covers 14 residues. V was clipped by 2 bases and J by 10 bases, with 18 bases between them. The CDR3 region is CASSYVGPPTIQYF. CDR3 in DNA: TGTGCCAGCAGTTACGTGGGACCTCCTACGATACAGTACTTC.

The chain employs TRBV6-2 or TRBV6-3 and TRBJ1-1; 10 bases align to TRBD1. V gave up 1 base and J gave up 4 bases; unmatched junction bases: 9. In germline, CDR1 is MNHEY, CDR2 SVGEGT. CDR3 length: 17 residues. This CDR3 is CASSYLPGQGRSTEAFF. The CDR3, as DNA: TGTGCCAGCAGTTACTTGCCGGGACAGGGGAGGAGCACTGAAGCTTTCTTT.

The chain links TRBV7-3 to TRBJ2-3; TRBD2 is a possible D gene (6 bases). The V end was cut by 2 bases, the J end by 2 bases, with 11 bases between. The V gene's germline CDR1 is SGHTA and CDR2 FQGTGA. There are 15 residues in the CDR3. The DNA of the CDR3 is TGTGCCAGCAGCTTAGCGGGACGCCACACAGATACGCAGTATTTT. It translates to CASSLAGRHTDTQYF.

CDR3 coding DNA: TGTGCCTGGAGTCTGCCCGGACTAGCGGGAGTCACTGAGCAGTTCTTC. Protein sequence: CAWSLPGLAGVTEQFF. The chain employs TRBV30 and TRBJ2-1, with 13 bases identical to TRBD2. The germline V gene has CDR1 GTSNPN and CDR2 SVGIG (reference sequence). This CDR3 spans 16 amino acids. Unmatched junction bases numbered 10, after V lost 2 bases and J lost 9 bases.